These T cell receptor beta chains were read from a single sample in a study of T cell responses to AZD1222 COVID-19 vaccine. Only in-frame clones appear in the TCRdb table, and some are missing; sequencing was by immunoSEQ multiplex PCR. The repertoire has roughly 140,000 clones, 70% to 90% of them found once; the top ten carry roughly 3.5%. The sample in question was peripheral blood, obtained on day 0 of MenACWY control vaccination. These receptors all come from an adult in good health. Each CDR3 is given with its conserved first and last residue. A D gene is named only where the DNA matches it firmly. A row's size may be missing; if present it is once, few, many or a size class.

>TRBV6-5|-|TRBJ2-7|-
CASRGDREQYF
TGTGCCAGCAGGGGGGATCGGGAGCAGTACTTC
>TRBV9|-|TRBJ2-2|-
CASRGGEGELFF
TGTGCCAGCAGGGGGGGAGAAGGGGAGCTGTTTTTT
>TRBV7-2|-|TRBJ1-2|-
CASSRSAGNYGYTF
TGTGCCAGCAGCCGCTCCGCAGGGAACTATGGCTACACCTTC
>TRBV6-1|-|TRBJ2-1|-
CASSDVRGGEQFF
TGTGCCAGCAGTGACGTACGAGGGGGTGAGCAGTTCTTC
>TRBV5-4|-|TRBJ1-2|-
CASSLGRVTDYGYTF
TGTGCCAGCAGCTTGGGGCGAGTAACGGACTATGGCTACACCTTC
>TRBV6-2/TRBV6-3|-|TRBJ1-5|-
CASSPTGNWSNQPQHF
TGTGCCAGCAGCCCGACCGGGAATTGGAGCAATCAGCCCCAGCATTTT
>TRBV9|-|TRBJ2-1|TRBD1
CASSPAGTGINEQFF
TGTGCCAGCAGCCCAGCCGGGACAGGCATCAATGAGCAGTTCTTC
>TRBV12-3/TRBV12-4|-|TRBJ1-2|TRBD1
CASTWDRVYGYTF
TGTGCCAGCACTTGGGACAGGGTGTATGGCTACACCTTC
>TRBV7-2|-|TRBJ2-5|-
CASSLQLETQYF
TGTGCCAGCAGCTTACAGCTAGAGACCCAGTACTTC
>TRBV28|-|TRBJ1-1|-
CASRPWSTEAFF
TGTGCCAGCAGACCTTGGTCTACTGAAGCTTTCTTT
>TRBV6-5|-|TRBJ1-3|-
CASGPFLSGNTIYF
TGTGCCAGCGGCCCCTTCCTCTCTGGAAACACCATATATTTT
>TRBV19|-|TRBJ2-6|-
CASSILRRRSSGANVLTF
TGTGCCAGTAGTATTCTTCGGAGGAGATCCTCTGGGGCCAACGTCCTGACTTTC
>TRBV2|-|TRBJ1-5|-
CASSFNQGQPQHF
TGTGCCAGCAGTTTTAACCAGGGACAGCCCCAGCATTTT
>TRBV10-3|-|TRBJ1-2|TRBD1
CAITAIDRGGSGYTF
TGTGCCATCACCGCGATTGACAGGGGGGGAAGTGGCTACACCTTC
>TRBV6-6|-|TRBJ1-1|-
CASSYSVSNTEAFF
TGTGCCAGCAGTTACTCGGTGTCGAACACTGAAGCTTTCTTT
>TRBV5-1|few|TRBJ1-1|TRBD1
CASSARTGGNTEAFF
TGCGCCAGCAGCGCAAGGACAGGGGGGAACACTGAAGCTTTCTTT
>TRBV5-5|-|TRBJ1-4|TRBD1
CASRFTGGGEKLFF
TGTGCCAGCAGATTCACAGGGGGCGGTGAAAAACTGTTTTTT
>TRBV30|few|TRBJ2-7|-
CAWSVLGASYEQYF
TGTGCCTGGAGTGTACTAGGGGCGTCCTACGAGCAGTACTTC
>TRBV12-5|-|TRBJ2-1|TRBD2
CASGAGLAGGNEQFF
TGTGCTAGTGGTGCAGGACTAGCGGGGGGCAATGAGCAGTTCTTC
>TRBV7-9|few|TRBJ1-2|TRBD1
CASSTGTGGLGYYGYTF
TGTGCCAGCAGCACCGGGACAGGGGGCTTGGGGTACTATGGCTACACCTTC
>TRBV7-8|-|TRBJ1-5|-
CASSLGDQLGAVQPQHF
TGTGCCAGCAGCTTAGGGGACCAACTAGGTGCAGTCCAGCCCCAGCATTTT
>TRBV30|-|TRBJ1-2|-
CAWIPGRGYGYTF
TGTGCCTGGATCCCCGGCAGGGGCTATGGCTACACCTTC
>TRBV9|-|TRBJ1-2|-
CASSVRGDSTYGYTF
TGTGCCAGCAGCGTAAGAGGTGATTCGACCTATGGCTACACCTTC
>TRBV5-1|once|TRBJ2-7|-
CASSLVGAGVEQYF
TGCGCCAGCAGCTTGGTAGGGGCAGGGGTCGAGCAGTACTTC
>TRBV27|-|TRBJ1-2|TRBD1
CASSSLQGIHGYTF
TGTGCCAGCAGTTCATTACAGGGGATACATGGCTACACCTTC
>TRBV7-7|-|TRBJ2-3|-
CASSPLGGRTDTQYF
TGTGCTAGCAGCCCGCTTGGGGGACGCACAGATACGCAGTATTTT
>TRBV4-1|-|TRBJ2-2|-
CASSKQGLRGNTGELFF
TGCGCCAGCAGCAAACAGGGTCTGAGGGGGAACACCGGGGAGCTGTTTTTT
>TRBV19|-|TRBJ2-7|TRBD1
CASSMGTGTGGLAYEQYF
TGTGCCAGTAGTATGGGAACCGGGACAGGGGGACTCGCCTACGAGCAGTACTTC
>TRBV24-1|-|TRBJ1-2|-
CATSDPRAGKGGYTF
TGTGCCACCAGTGATCCGCGCGCAGGGAAAGGGGGCTACACCTTC